This is a list of T cell receptor beta chains from one sample in a study of blood T cells in healthy people across ages. In TCRdb, the 5' RACE reads were re-called with MiXCR into one record per CDR3 protein. The sample has roughly 1,300,000 distinct CDR3 sequences, approximately 59% seen once; the top ten hold 5% to 7%. The sequencing sample was made of blood. The receptors come from a man aged 18 to 29 in good health. CDR3s include the opening cysteine and the closing phenylalanine or tryptophan. A D gene is named only where the DNA matches it firmly. Clone size is not always given. Where it is, it says once, few, many or a class for expanded clones.

TRBV27,TRBJ2-7,NA,NA,TGTGCCACTTCCCCCGCGGGACTTTCCTACGAGCAGTACTTC,CATSPAGLSYEQYF
TRBV28,TRBJ2-1,TRBD2,NA,TGTGCCAGCAGGTATTCTAGCGGTTACAATGAGCAGTTCTTC,CASRYSSGYNEQFF
TRBV7-2,TRBJ2-1,NA,few,TGTGCCAGCAGCTTTAAGCGTGACAGCTCCTACAATGAGCAGTTCTTC,CASSFKRDSSYNEQFF
TRBV27,TRBJ2-5,TRBD2,few,TGTGCCAGCAGTTCCCCCGTTAGTATAGCGGGGCAAGAGACCCAGTACTTC,CASSSPVSIAGQETQYF
TRBV12-3/TRBV12-4,TRBJ1-1,NA,NA,TGTGCCAGCAGTTTGCCGGTCGAGGCTGAAGCTTTCTTT,CASSLPVEAEAFF
TRBV29-1,TRBJ2-7,NA,NA,TGCAGCGTAGTTTGGGCAGGGGCGGTCAATGAGCAGTACTTC,CSVVWAGAVNEQYF
TRBV25-1,TRBJ2-7,NA,NA,TGTGCCAGCAGTGCAGGGTTACCTTCCTACGAGCAGTATTTC,CASSAGLPSYEQYF
TRBV27,TRBJ2-1,TRBD2,NA,TGTGCCAGCAGGGTGGGGACTAGCGGGACTTACAATGAGCAGTTCTTC,CASRVGTSGTYNEQFF
TRBV29-1,TRBJ1-6,TRBD1,few,TGCAGCGGATACGACAGGGGGTCGGACTCCTATAATTCACCCCTCCACTTT,CSGYDRGSDSYNSPLHF
TRBV7-9,TRBJ2-7,TRBD1,NA,TGTGCCAGCAGCCCCACGACAGGGGGCGACGAGCAGTACTTC,CASSPTTGGDEQYF
TRBV5-1,TRBJ2-3,NA,many,TGCGCCAGCAGCCCCGTCGGAGGCCCAGATACGCAGTATTTT,CASSPVGGPDTQYF
TRBV6-1,TRBJ2-7,NA,few,TGTGCCAGCAGTGAAGACCCCGGGAGAACCCACGAGCAGTACTTC,CASSEDPGRTHEQYF
TRBV4-1,TRBJ1-2,NA,NA,TGCGCCAGCAGCCAATCCCATGCCGGGGTTGACTATGGCTACACCTTC,CASSQSHAGVDYGYTF
TRBV4-2,TRBJ2-1,TRBD2,NA,TGTGCCAGCAGCCCAATAGCGGGGGACTCCTACAATGAGCAGTTCTTC,CASSPIAGDSYNEQFF
TRBV29-1,TRBJ2-1,NA,few,TGCAGCGTTGTCGGTCGGAGCAGGGTCCAGGATGAGCAGTTCTTC,CSVVGRSRVQDEQFF
TRBV6-1,TRBJ2-7,NA,few,TGTGCCGGGGGGGCGGCAGGGGATTACGGCGAGCAGTACTTC,CAGGAAGDYGEQYF
TRBV27,TRBJ2-7,TRBD1,NA,TGTGCCAGCAGTGAGGGACAGGCTACCTACGAGCAGTACTTC,CASSEGQATYEQYF
TRBV4-3,TRBJ2-5,NA,NA,TGCGCCAGCAGCCAAATCCACAGACTAAATGAGCAGTACTTC,CASSQIHRLNEQYF
TRBV28,TRBJ2-3,TRBD1,few,TGTGCCAGCAGTTTAATCGGACAGGCCAGAGATACGCAGTATTTT,CASSLIGQARDTQYF
TRBV7-2,TRBJ1-1,NA,NA,TGTGCCAGCAGCTTAGCCCTGACAGCGAACACTGAAGCTTTCTTT,CASSLALTANTEAFF
TRBV7-2,TRBJ2-3,NA,NA,TGTGCCAGCAGCGAGCCCGTTAGTGCCGCAACTTTCACAGATACGCAGTATTTT,CASSEPVSAATFTDTQYF
TRBV7-9,TRBJ2-1,NA,NA,TGTGCCAGCAGCACCCCAGCCGGGAGTTCGGGCAATGAGCAGTTCTTC,CASSTPAGSSGNEQFF
TRBV6-6,TRBJ2-2,NA,once,TGTGCCAGCAGTTACTCGATTTTCGTAACTGTTACCGGGGAGCTGTTTTTT,CASSYSIFVTVTGELFF
TRBV12-3/TRBV12-4,TRBJ2-7,TRBD2,NA,TGTGCCAGCAGTTCCGGACTAGCGGGGGAATCCTACGAGCAGTACTTC,CASSSGLAGESYEQYF
TRBV6-5,TRBJ1-1,NA,NA,TGTGCCAGCAGTTCCGCCCGGGGGTCAGGAGCGACTGAAGCTTTCTTT,CASSSARGSGATEAFF
TRBV18,TRBJ2-7,NA,NA,TGTGCCAGCTCACCCCATGGCCTCGAGCAGTACTTC,CASSPHGLEQYF
TRBV5-1,TRBJ1-1,NA,NA,TGCGCCAGCAGCTTGGAAACTGAGGGACCTCAAGCTTTCTTT,CASSLETEGPQAFF
TRBV10-3,TRBJ2-1,TRBD2,NA,TGTGCCATCCAGGCTAGCGGGAGTGTCGATGAGCAGTTCTTC,CAIQASGSVDEQFF
TRBV6-5,TRBJ1-6,TRBD1,NA,TGTGCCAGCACTCTAGACAGGGGGCTTTCTAATTCACCCCTCCACTTT,CASTLDRGLSNSPLHF
TRBV20-1,TRBJ1-2,NA,NA,TGCAGTGCTAGAGTCGGGGGAAACTATGGCTACACCTTC,CSARVGGNYGYTF
TRBV4-1,TRBJ1-2,TRBD1,once,TGCGCCAGCAGCCTAAGACAGGGGGCAGATGGCTACACCTTC,CASSLRQGADGYTF
TRBV6-6,TRBJ1-2,NA,NA,TGTGCCAGCAGACCACAGGGTCTGGACGGCTACACCTTC,CASRPQGLDGYTF
TRBV6-5,TRBJ2-5,NA,once,TGTGCCAGCAGTCCCGCGTTCTACCAAGAGACCCAGTACTTC,CASSPAFYQETQYF
TRBV4-1,TRBJ2-7,NA,NA,TGCGCCAGCAGCCAAGTCTCTACGAGCGAGCAGTACTTC,CASSQVSTSEQYF